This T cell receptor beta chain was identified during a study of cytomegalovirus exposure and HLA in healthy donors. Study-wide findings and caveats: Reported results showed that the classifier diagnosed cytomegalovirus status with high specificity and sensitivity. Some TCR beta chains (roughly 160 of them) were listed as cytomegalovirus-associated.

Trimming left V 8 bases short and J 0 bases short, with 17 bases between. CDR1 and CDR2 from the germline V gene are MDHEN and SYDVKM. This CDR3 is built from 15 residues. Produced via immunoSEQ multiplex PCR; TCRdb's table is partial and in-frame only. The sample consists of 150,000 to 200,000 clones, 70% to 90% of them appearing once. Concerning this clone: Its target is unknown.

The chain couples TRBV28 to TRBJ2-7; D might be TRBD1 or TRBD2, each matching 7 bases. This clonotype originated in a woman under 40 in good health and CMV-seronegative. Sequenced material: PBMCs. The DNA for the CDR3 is TGTGCCAGCGGGGGGGACAGTCGACACTCCTACGAGCAGTACTTC. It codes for CASGGDSRHSYEQYF.